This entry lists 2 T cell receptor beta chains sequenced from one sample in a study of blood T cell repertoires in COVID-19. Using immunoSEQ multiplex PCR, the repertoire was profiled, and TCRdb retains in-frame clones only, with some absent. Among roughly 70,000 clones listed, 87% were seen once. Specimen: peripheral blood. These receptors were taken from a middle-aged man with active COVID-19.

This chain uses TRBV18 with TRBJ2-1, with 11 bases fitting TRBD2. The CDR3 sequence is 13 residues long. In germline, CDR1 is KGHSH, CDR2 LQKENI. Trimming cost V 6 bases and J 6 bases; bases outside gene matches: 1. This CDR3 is CASSGTSGNEQFF. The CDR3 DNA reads TGTGCCAGCTCCGGGACTAGCGGCAATGAGCAGTTCTTC.

The CDR3 region has the DNA TGCGCCAGCAGCCAAGATCAAGCGGGAGTGTTCGAGACCCAGTACTTC. Its protein is CASSQDQAGVFETQYF. The genes are TRBV4-3 and TRBJ2-5; 8 bases are shared with TRBD2. The CDR3 is 16 amino acids. CDR1 and CDR2 from the germline V gene are LGHNA and YSLEER. After removal of 0 bases from V and 5 bases from J, the junction contained 8 bases not matched to a gene.